This TCR beta chain is from a study of cytomegalovirus exposure and HLA in healthy donors. Study-wide points: In a later analysis, TCR beta V- and J-gene trimming showed a link to a missense DCLRE1C variant.

Remarks on this clone: Antigen specificity is unknown.

In the PCR, 60 Vbeta and 13 Jbeta primers were used. This table comes from immunoSEQ multiplex PCR, and its TCRdb copy is limited to in-frame clones, with some not included. Among more than 95,000 clones listed, roughly 80% were seen once. Input material: PBMCs. This sequence was found in a man between 18 and 29 years old in good health and CMV-seropositive.

The CDR3 sequence is CASSVENRGCSPAQHF. As DNA, the CDR3 is TGTGCCAGCAGCGTCGAGAACAGGGGGTGCAGTCCGGCCCAGCATTTT. The chain combines TRBV9 with TRBJ1-5, with TRBD1 identical over 8 bases. CDR3 length: 16 residues. Per the germline V gene, CDR1 is SGDLS and CDR2 is YYNGEE. The ends lost 2 bases at V and 11 bases at J; junction bases unmatched: 15. Combining the CDR3 with reference TRBV9 and TRBJ1-5 gives the whole variable domain DSGVTQTPKHLITATGQRVTLRCSPRSGDLSVYWYQQSLDQGLQFLIQYYNGEERAKGNILERFSAQQFPDLHSELNLSSLELGDSALYFCASSVENRGCSPAQHFGDGTRLSIL.